Listed below are T cell receptor beta chains from one sample, sequenced in a study of blood T cell repertoires in COVID-19. Method: immunoSEQ multiplex PCR; TCRdb's copy keeps in-frame clones and lacks some. The sample has hundreds of thousands of clones; around nine tenths are singletons. The sequenced sample consisted of PBMCs or T cells enriched from blood (not recorded which). The receptors were sampled from a woman between 45 and 65 years old who had recovered from COVID-19. Both conserved end residues are part of each CDR3. Each record gives: V gene, clone size, D gene, J gene, CDR3 protein, CDR3 DNA. The D gene is left open where the match is weak. A row's size may be missing; if present it is once, few, many or a size class.

>TRBV19|.|.|TRBJ1-6
CASRQDSGHNSPLHF
TGTGCCAGTAGGCAAGACAGCGGGCATAATTCACCCCTCCACTTT
>TRBV7-9|.|.|TRBJ2-7
CASSLSSYEQYF
TGTGCCAGCAGCCTCAGCTCCTACGAGCAGTACTTC
>TRBV19|.|.|TRBJ1-2
CASNDFGENYGYTF
TGTGCCAGTAATGACTTTGGAGAGAACTATGGCTACACCTTC
>TRBV7-8|.|.|TRBJ1-6
CASSLRSYNSPLHF
TGTGCCAGCAGCCTGAGGTCCTATAATTCACCCCTCCACTTT
>TRBV18|.|TRBD1|TRBJ1-1
CASSPERQGTEAFF
TGTGCCAGCTCACCGGAACGACAGGGAACTGAAGCTTTCTTT
>TRBV13|.|TRBD2|TRBJ2-3
CASSLIGESGGVDTQYF
TGTGCCAGCAGCTTAATTGGCGAGAGCGGGGGGGTGGATACGCAGTATTTT
>TRBV2|.|TRBD1|TRBJ1-4
CATGQGAINEKLFF
TGTGCCACAGGACAGGGGGCAATTAATGAAAAACTGTTTTTT
>TRBV6-2/TRBV6-3|once|.|TRBJ2-1
CASSYGPVEQFF
TGTGCCAGCAGTTATGGTCCGGTTGAGCAGTTCTTC
>TRBV19|.|.|TRBJ2-2
CASSDHGTPQINTGELFF
TGTGCCAGTAGTGACCACGGGACACCCCAGATTAACACCGGGGAGCTGTTTTTT
>TRBV9|.|.|TRBJ2-7
CASSVTSDSRSYEQYF
TGTGCCAGCAGCGTTACCTCGGACAGTCGGTCATACGAGCAGTACTTC
>TRBV7-9|.|.|TRBJ1-4
CASSLVELGETNEKLFF
TGTGCCAGCAGCTTAGTCGAGCTCGGAGAGACTAATGAAAAACTGTTTTTT
>TRBV6-4|.|.|TRBJ1-1
CASSEPQAYEAFF
TGTGCCAGCAGTGAGCCCCAAGCTTATGAAGCTTTCTTT
>TRBV2|few|.|TRBJ1-2
CASSELNFPPYF
TGTGCCAGCAGTGAACTAAACTTTCCTCCGTACTTC
>TRBV3-1/TRBV3-2|.|TRBD1|TRBJ1-6
CASSQVKGTGRNSPLHF
TGTGCCAGCAGCCAAGTTAAAGGGACAGGGAGGAATTCACCCCTCCACTTT
>TRBV5-6|.|.|TRBJ1-1
CASKLTDTEAFF
TGTGCCAGCAAACTGACTGACACTGAAGCTTTCTTT
>TRBV30|.|TRBD1|TRBJ1-4
CAWSPPGQANEKLFF
TGTGCCTGGAGTCCCCCGGGACAGGCTAATGAAAAACTGTTTTTT
>TRBV19|once|.|TRBJ1-2
CASSSHPPSAEQGYTF
TGTGCCAGTAGTTCTCACCCCCCTTCAGCAGAACAGGGCTACACCTTC
>TRBV18|.|.|TRBJ2-2
CASSPPAGPHGELFF
TGTGCCAGCTCACCACCGGCAGGGCCCCACGGGGAGCTGTTTTTT
>TRBV27|.|TRBD1|TRBJ1-2
CASSSRQGGYTF
TGTGCCAGCAGTTCCCGACAGGGAGGCTACACCTTC
>TRBV7-9|few|TRBD1|TRBJ1-6
CASTLTLGQTHSPLHF
TGTGCCAGCACCCTAACCTTGGGACAGACTCACTCACCCCTCCACTTT
>TRBV6-5|.|TRBD1|TRBJ1-6
CASGQGFSPLHF
TGTGCCAGTGGACAGGGTTTTTCACCCCTCCACTTT
>TRBV11-3|.|TRBD1|TRBJ1-5
CASSSRDRGRTGNQPQHF
TGTGCCAGCAGCTCTAGGGACAGGGGGCGGACTGGCAATCAGCCCCAGCATTTT
>TRBV9|.|TRBD1|TRBJ1-1
CASSTRDRNTEAFF
TGTGCCAGCAGCACCCGGGACAGAAACACTGAAGCTTTCTTT
>TRBV7-2|.|.|TRBJ2-5
CASSSLSLGATQYF
TGTGCCAGCAGCTCTCTATCCCTTGGAGCGACCCAGTACTTC
>TRBV7-8|.|.|TRBJ1-4
CASSLGTGIGKLFF
TGTGCCAGCAGCTTAGGGACCGGGATCGGAAAACTGTTTTTT
>TRBV19|.|.|TRBJ1-1
CASSIGGQNGAFF
TGTGCCAGTAGTATAGGAGGGCAGAATGGAGCTTTCTTT
>TRBV11-3|.|.|TRBJ2-3
CASSGRRGPDTQYF
TGTGCCAGCAGCGGCCGGCGGGGCCCAGATACGCAGTATTTT
>TRBV4-3|.|.|TRBJ1-5
CASSQEEGSNQPQHF
TGCGCCAGCAGCCAGGAGGAGGGTTCCAATCAGCCCCAGCATTTT
>TRBV7-6|.|TRBD1|TRBJ2-7
CASSLRGHSYEQYF
TGTGCCAGCAGCTTAAGGGGGCACTCCTACGAGCAGTACTTC
>TRBV19|.|TRBD1|TRBJ1-2
CASSLSGQGSKGYTF
TGTGCCAGTAGTCTCTCGGGACAGGGCTCAAAGGGCTACACCTTC
>TRBV30|.|.|TRBJ1-5
CAASRGGLYSNQPQHF
TGTGCCGCCTCAAGGGGGGGATTATATAGCAATCAGCCCCAGCATTTT
>TRBV18|.|.|TRBJ1-2
CASSPPQRYNGYTF
TGTGCCAGCTCACCGCCCCAAAGATACAATGGCTACACCTTC
>TRBV21-1|.|.|TRBJ2-2
CASSKVRTSGTSPGHTGELFF
TGTGCCAGCAGCAAAGTACGAACCTCCGGGACTAGCCCAGGACACACCGGGGAGCTGTTTTTT
>TRBV28|.|.|TRBJ1-2
CASSSAGIYGYTF
TGTGCCAGCAGTTCAGCAGGTATCTATGGCTACACCTTC
>TRBV4-2|.|TRBD2|TRBJ2-3
CASSQDYLAGGPTDTQYF
TGTGCCAGCAGCCAAGACTACCTAGCGGGGGGGCCTACAGATACGCAGTATTTT
>TRBV2|once|.|TRBJ2-5
CASGSSRETQYF
TGTGCCAGCGGCTCTAGCAGGGAGACCCAGTACTTC
>TRBV30|.|.|TRBJ2-7
CAWRPTGLEQYF
TGTGCCTGGAGGCCGACAGGCTTAGAGCAGTACTTC
>TRBV4-3|.|.|TRBJ1-3
CASSPPGGTGNTIYF
TGCGCCAGCAGCCCCCCCGGAGGGACTGGAAACACCATATATTTT
>TRBV6-5|.|.|TRBJ1-6
CASSYLSSYNSPLHF
TGTGCCAGCAGTTACTTGAGCTCCTATAATTCACCCCTCCACTTT
>TRBV6-5|.|TRBD1|TRBJ1-2
CASSPDRGRGYTF
TGTGCCAGCAGCCCAGACAGGGGGCGAGGCTACACCTTC
>TRBV28|.|TRBD1|TRBJ1-4
CASQGTGRVFF
TGTGCCAGCCAGGGGACAGGGAGGGTGTTTTTT
>TRBV14|.|.|TRBJ2-5
CASSQDVGLNRQETQYF
TGTGCCAGCAGCCAAGATGTTGGGCTAAACAGACAAGAGACCCAGTACTTC
>TRBV4-3|.|.|TRBJ2-7
CAQMGVYEQYF
TGCGCCCAGATGGGCGTTTACGAGCAGTACTTC
>TRBV25-1|.|.|TRBJ1-2
CASSELSGANYGYTF
TGTGCCAGCAGTGAATTGTCAGGGGCTAACTATGGCTACACCTTC
>TRBV28|.|.|TRBJ1-2
CASRMGGAAYGYTF
TGTGCCAGCAGGATGGGGGGGGCTGCCTATGGCTACACCTTC
>TRBV11-2|.|TRBD2|TRBJ2-2
CASRRAGGGGTGELFF
TGTGCCAGCCGCCGGGCGGGCGGGGGGGGCACCGGGGAGCTGTTTTTT
>TRBV19|once|.|TRBJ2-1
CASRRQDSVHEQFF
TGTGCCAGCCGCCGCCAGGATAGCGTCCATGAGCAGTTCTTC
>TRBV5-1|.|TRBD1|TRBJ1-5
CASRSGTGTGNQPQHF
TGCGCCAGCAGGTCCGGGACAGGGACGGGCAATCAGCCCCAGCATTTT
>TRBV4-1|.|TRBD1|TRBJ1-4
CASSSGGGGRGEKLFF
TGCGCCAGCAGCTCAGGGGGCGGGGGCAGAGGGGAAAAACTGTTTTTT
>TRBV5-1|.|.|TRBJ1-5
CASSSSGLNQPQHF
TGCGCCAGCAGCTCCTCGGGACTGAATCAGCCCCAGCATTTT
>TRBV10-3|.|TRBD1|TRBJ2-7
CAISEPGQGTYEQYF
TGTGCCATCAGTGAACCGGGACAGGGGACCTACGAGCAGTACTTC
>TRBV5-1|.|TRBD1|TRBJ1-2
CASSHPGQGDGYTF
TGCGCCAGCAGCCACCCCGGACAGGGGGATGGCTACACCTTC
>TRBV27|.|TRBD1|TRBJ2-4
CASSLTGTGTKNIQYF
TGTGCCAGCAGTTTGACCGGGACAGGGACGAAAAACATTCAGTACTTC
>TRBV9|.|TRBD1|TRBJ2-7
CASSVETGGAYEQYF
TGTGCCAGCAGCGTAGAGACAGGGGGTGCCTACGAGCAGTACTTC
>TRBV2|.|.|TRBJ1-4
CASSDAARVATNEKLFF
TGTGCCAGCAGTGACGCGGCGAGGGTTGCAACTAATGAAAAACTGTTTTTT
>TRBV3-1/TRBV3-2|.|.|TRBJ1-1
CATQTANTEAFF
TGTGCCACCCAGACAGCGAACACTGAAGCTTTCTTT
>TRBV11-3|.|.|TRBJ2-2
CASSLGLGTGELFF
TGTGCCAGCAGCTTAGGACTCGGGACCGGGGAGCTGTTTTTT